This T cell receptor (beta chain) was identified in a study of CD8 T cells in Susac syndrome. A quantity of about 0.5 to 1 ug RNA underwent reverse transcription using random hexamers. The CDR3 of TCR beta was amplified by immunoSEQ multiplex PCR across 54 Vbeta and 13 Jbeta. In TCRdb, the immunoSEQ multiplex PCR reads were re-called with MiXCR into one record per CDR3 protein. The table includes hundreds of thousands of distinct CDR3 sequences, approximately 90% detected once. Germline CDR1 is ENHRY and CDR2 is SYGVKD. Deletions cut 0 bases from V and 2 bases from J, with 11 bases between. The CDR3 contains 15 residues. TEMRA cells were FACS-enriched, with CD8+ and CD4+ T cells isolated negatively.

The chain joins TRBV10-3 to TRBJ2-7; a possible D gene is TRBD1 (5 bases). The sequence derives from a human donor with multiple sclerosis. The source material was CD8+ T cells from PBMCs. The CDR3 sequence is CAISESGDGAYEQYF. The CDR3 DNA is TGTGCCATCAGTGAGTCAGGGGATGGGGCCTACGAGCAGTACTTC.